This entry lists 6 T cell receptor beta chains sequenced from one sample in a study of naive and memory T cell subsets. Points from the study as a whole: Naive repertoires, especially CD8, held a few larger clonotypes, possibly memory cells re-expressing CD45RA.

Both TRBC1 and TRBC2 were covered by a beta constant-region primer of two equimolar oligonucleotides. Ligated cDNA was amplified by four rounds of PCR with nested alpha and beta constant-region primers and SP2. TCRdb re-called the UMI-ligation and nested PCR reads with MiXCR, one entry per CDR3 protein. The sample includes some 82,000 distinct CDR3 sequences, roughly 12% of them seen just once. No antigen has been identified for these receptors. The specimen was naive CD4+ T cells from blood. These TCRs come from a human donor in good health.

This clonotype was counted many times. The chain joins TRBV9 to TRBJ2-7, with 8 bases lining up with TRBD2. The CDR3 totals 15 residues. V trimming: 0 bases; J trimming: 5 bases; junction bases outside the gene matches: 7. Germline CDR1 and CDR2: SGDLS and YYNGEE. CDR3 DNA sequence: TGTGCCAGCAGCGTAGGCAGCGGGAGTATCAACGAGCAGTACTTC. Amino acids: CASSVGSGSINEQYF.

V is TRBV30 and J is TRBJ1-2; the D is unclear. Per the germline V gene, CDR1 is GTSNPN and CDR2 is SVGIG (reference sequence). V lost 3 bases and J 4 bases, leaving 15 bases between the germline ends. This CDR3 spans 14 amino acids. This CDR3 is CAWSAYPTFYGYTF. DNA of the CDR3: TGTGCCTGGAGCGCGTACCCGACATTCTATGGCTACACCTTC.

J is TRBJ2-7 and V is TRBV12-3 or TRBV12-4, with 13 bases fitting TRBD2. Unmatched junction bases numbered 9, after V lost 2 bases and J lost 2 bases. The CDR3 loop spans 18 amino acids. The CDR3 is CASSLRRTGTSGAYEQYF. The CDR3 bases are TGTGCCAGCAGTTTAAGGAGGACAGGGACTAGCGGGGCCTACGAGCAGTACTTC.

This clonotype was counted between two and nine times. The chain is built from TRBV7-9 and TRBJ2-5; D is unclear. Trimming removed 0 bases at V and 0 bases at J, with 20 bases between. Per the germline V gene, CDR1 is SEHNR and CDR2 is FQNEAQ (reference sequence). The CDR3 has 19 amino acids. CDR3 bases: TGTGCCAGCAGCTTAGCATGGCTAAAGGCAGTGGCCTACCAAGAGACCCAGTACTTC. Residues: CASSLAWLKAVAYQETQYF.

This clonotype was seen more than once but under ten times. The chain is built from TRBV7-9 and TRBJ2-3; the D gene is possibly TRBD2 (6 bases). CDR3 length: 15 amino acids. V gave up 5 bases and J gave up 4 bases, with 16 bases separating them. Germline V gene data show CDR1 as SEHNR and CDR2 as FQNEAQ (reference sequence). The CDR3 region has the DNA TGTGCCAGCAGCGCCGGATGGGGGGACGCAGATACGCAGTATTTT. Translating it yields CASSAGWGDADTQYF.

The rearrangement links TRBV7-8 to TRBJ1-4, with 7 positions matching TRBD1. V was pared by 4 bases and J by 4 bases, with 6 bases of the junction left unmatched. CDR1 and CDR2 (germline): SGHVS, FQNEAQ. The CDR3 loop spans 15 amino acids. In DNA form, the CDR3 reads TGTGCCAGCAGCTCACGACAGGGCATTAATGAAAAACTGTTTTTT. It specifies CASSSRQGINEKLFF.